One TCR beta chain is described in this entry. This record comes from a study of blood T cell repertoires in COVID-19. As for the study in general: COVID-19 samples, acute and convalescent, were from the United States, Italy and Spain. PBMCs, B-cell-depleted T cells, or T cells were the source of the cDNA or gDNA that made up the material.

It was during active infection that Seattle patients were enrolled and then longitudinally followed. In the original analysis: The assay estimated nucleated cells by amplifying reference gene primers. Sequenced by immunoSEQ multiplex PCR; TCRdb stores in-frame clones only, minus some. The V and J calls and clone size come from that table; D and trimming were worked out from the DNA. The data show some 350,000 clones, with roughly 86% seen just once and 6% to 8.5% held by the top ten. Germline V gene sequence: CDR1 SGHRS, CDR2 YFSETQ. The CDR3 contains 14 residues. Losses at the gene ends were 3 bases for V and 2 bases for J; bases not matched to a gene: 5.

This TCR came from an older woman with COVID-19, enrolled during active disease. Material: peripheral blood. This rearrangement joins TRBV5-1 to TRBJ2-7; 7 bases agree with TRBD1. CDR3 region: CASSSQGYAYEQYF. The CDR3 region has the DNA TGCGCCAGCAGCTCACAGGGGTACGCCTACGAGCAGTACTTC. Full variable domain (missing parts from reference TRBV5-1 and TRBJ2-7): KAGVTQTPRYLIKTRGQQVTLSCSPISGHRSVSWYQQTPGQGLQFLFEYFSETQRNKGNFPGRFSGRQFSNSRSEMNVSTLELGDSALYLCASSSQGYAYEQYFGPGTRLTVT.